This T cell receptor beta chain came from a study of cytomegalovirus exposure and HLA in healthy donors listed by TCRdb under 2017. For context, the study as a whole: In an earlier analysis of fewer than 750 of the donors, approximately 300 Gb of sequence data and roughly 100 million unique TCR beta sequences from roughly 180 million T cells were reported. An early release covering more than 500 HLA-typed donors comprised about 320 gigabases of sequencing data and tens of millions of unique TCR sequences. The genetic ancestry cluster associated with self-reported Caucasian donors included over 65% of the 398 genotyped donors. The study was designed to test whether signatures of past pathogen exposure could be identified by cataloging public T cell receptors. The T cell repertoires of some 670 subjects were profiled by immunosequencing and related to cytomegalovirus serostatus. Along with the approximately 650-subject first cohort, a separate validation cohort of over a hundred different subjects was used. High-throughput TCR immunosequencing, statistical association of individual TCRs with disease status, and machine learning were combined to predict cytomegalovirus infection status. A later analysis re-analyzed previously published TCR beta repertoires from approximately 700 donors and added high-resolution HLA genotyping to study TCR occurrence patterns. In the later analysis, no new phenotypic data were used to find candidate immune exposures; instead, reliance was placed on TCR beta sequences and their occurrence across donors. In an earlier analysis of 587 of the donors, high-throughput TCR beta sequencing was used to judge whether each TCR beta V gene segment behaved as functional or pseudogenic. Donor age, sex, ethnicity and CMV serostatus were collected together with the repertoire data. Genome-wide SNP genotypes for about 60% of the roughly 700 donors were used in a later genetic analysis, which treated that subset as a discovery cohort. Every repertoire in the discovery cohort had been generated on one and the same sequencing platform. Both class I and class II loci were covered by HLA typing, at four-digit resolution. The number of donors typed differed by locus, with roughly 629-640 for A, B, C, DRB1 and DQB1, around 560 for DQA1, under 610 for DPA1, and around 430 for DPB1. Four or five DR-DQ haplotypes were treated as single units for association and clustering because of strong linkage in the cohort. Among around 400 genotyped donors of the cohort, an average of roughly 230,000 unique TCR beta nucleotide sequences was sequenced per donor, of which 15% to 20% were non-productive. Results and caveats for the whole study, not just this receptor: V-gene and J-gene trimming of TCR beta chains was associated with a missense DCLRE1C variant in a later genetic analysis, and the association was replicated in an independent cohort. This cohort had only TCR beta chains sequenced, and the lack of alpha or paired-chain data limited which features could be detected. A further reported finding was that TCR beta sequences accurately predicted the HLA-A and HLA-B alleles for most subjects in the first cohort. According to a later analysis, most CMV-associated TCR beta chains appeared to be HLA-restricted, and the HLA associations seemed to be driven largely by CMV exposure. The authors suggested that the approach could potentially be generalized to other disease states and immunological phenotypes. Correlated functional status among segregating V segments might be attributable to linkage disequilibrium, but an unknown experimental factor could not be ruled out. In vitro tests confirmed that three of the cytomegalovirus-associated TCR beta chains recognize cytomegalovirus antigens. Most TCR sequences were seen in very few donors, while some public TCRs were found in many individuals. Because the 87-base-pair reads could not distinguish some IMGT-functional V segments, including TRBV6-2 and TRBV6-3, those segments were excluded. A cluster of highly shared sequence variants was judged likely to represent a technical artifact of the sequencing pipeline. Cytomegalovirus status was reported to be diagnosed by the classifier with high specificity and sensitivity in both the original and validation cohorts. A later analysis found that HLA-associated TCR beta chains were more clonally expanded and had lower generation probabilities than equally common non-associated chains. Strong co-occurrence of HLA alleles, especially DR and DQ, made assigning TCR associations to individual alleles difficult. According to a later genetic analysis, donors in an Asian-associated ancestry cluster had fewer N-insertions in productive TCRs than the approximately 690-donor mean. An earlier analysis of around 600 of the donors showed that most TCR beta V segments appeared in productive rearrangements either about 90% or about 30% of the time, which broadly matched IMGT annotations. Because HLA typing was unavailable for some donors at each locus, only the typed subset was used in association tests. The study gave a list of 150 to 200 TCR beta chains associated with cytomegalovirus. The presence/absence analyses assumed that sequencing depth was roughly uniform across donors, and that assumption may not be true. According to a later analysis, TCR association rates differed among HLA loci, with DRB1 alleles showing the most associated TCRs and HLA-C alleles showing the fewest. CMV serostatus was the only immune exposure information available for the cohort. Because counts were too low, some 17 rarely observed V segments, including chromosome 9 orphons, were excluded from the earlier analysis of fewer than 650 of the donors. A later analysis reported that several top co-occurrence clusters appeared linked to parvovirus B19, influenza, CMV and Epstein-Barr virus. Specific HLA alleles were associated with 15,000 to 20,000 TCR beta sequences at a false discovery rate of 0.05 in a later analysis.

The count of this clone is one. This clone's antigen is unknown. Per-nucleotide qualities are absent, and no much larger clonotype sits a single base away. Library generation was performed with the immunoSEQ multiplex PCR assay. For the multiplex PCR, a mixture combining 60 forward primers for TCR Vbeta segments and 13 reverse primers for TCR Jbeta segments was used. A multiplex PCR assay on genomic DNA amplified the CDR3 region of rearranged TCR beta genes. The Illumina HiSeq System was used to sequence the amplified TCR beta libraries as 87-base-pair reads. Regarding the original processing steps: A later analysis tallied roughly 78 million unique TCR beta chains across the 666 repertoires, and some 12 million of those chains were shared by two or more donors. A nearest-neighbor algorithm error-corrected the raw reads and collapsed the reads into unique sequences, merging closely related sequences to remove PCR and sequencing errors. To assign V, D and J gene segments, CDR3 sequences were aligned to IMGT reference sequences. Each retained sequence needed at least a six-nucleotide match to both a V gene segment and a J gene segment. A rearrangement counted as productive if the CDR3 had no stop codons and remained in frame with V and J, and every other rearrangement counted as non-productive. Following IMGT convention, CDR3 was defined as the stretch from the second conserved V-encoded cysteine to the conserved J-encoded phenylalanine. Sequences without an unambiguous match to a single V gene segment were excluded from the earlier analysis of about 600 of the donors. An earlier analysis of 500 to 700 of the donors classified V segments as functional when productive rearrangements were above 56.7% and as segregating when the standard deviation between donors was above 5%. To diagnose cytomegalovirus status from the catalog of TCR beta chain sequences, a statistical classification framework was built. A later analysis assigned V and J genes by comparing TCR nucleotide sequences with IMGT/GENE-DB human TR gene sequences. The TCRdist pipeline was used in a later analysis to assign CDR3 sequences and most-parsimonious VDJ recombination scenarios. In a later analysis, each TCR beta chain was defined by its CDR3 amino acid sequence together with its V-gene family, and reads lacking a unique V-gene family were excluded. As a way to deal with suspected cross-contamination and a sequencing artifact, a later analysis dropped under 600 nucleotide sequences that were highly shared and had low generation probability. For each public chain, a later analysis derived a clonal expansion index from normalized ranks of inferred template counts within each repertoire. In a later analysis, generation probabilities were computed using a VDJ recombination model fitted to out-of-frame rearrangements, and the results were checked against IGoR. In a later analysis, hypergeometric tests were used to score TCR-TCR, TCR-HLA and TCR-CMV co-occurrence, with a repertoire-size bias correction applied to TCR pairs. In a later analysis, false discovery rates were estimated by permuting HLA or CMV assignments 20 times. In a later analysis, co-occurring TCRs were grouped with DBSCAN, and TCRdist sequence similarity was added when clustering was performed within HLA-allele-positive subsets. Repertoires with fewer than 30,000 or more than 120,000 public chains were left out of co-occurrence clustering, as were about 5 repertoires with anomalous nucleotide sharing. TCRdb re-hosts the immuneACCESS table, in-frame sequences only. Its copies lack some clones; in the studies checked, an unresolved V gene accounts for under half of them, and the cause for the rest is not known. V and J calls and clone size follow that table, whereas D and trimming were derived from the DNA. The table for this sample lists approximately 120,000 clones; roughly 75% of them were counted only once. The ten most abundant clones make up approximately 11% of the sample.

At the junction V is shortened by 3 bases and J by 4 bases; bases outside the gene matches: 3. The CDR3 contains 16 residues, cysteine and phenylalanine counted. Just the 48-base CDR3 DNA is kept, in frame starting at base 1. CDR1 LNHNV and CDR2 YYDKDF are derived from the germline V gene (reference sequence). The cohort comprised 670 or so healthy bone marrow donors. All cohort members were sampled while nominally healthy, although unrecorded immune exposures were likely present. The donor tested CMV seropositive, placing the donor among the roughly 300 seropositive members of the cohort. Each donor provided a peripheral blood sample, and peripheral blood mononuclear cells were used for TCR beta sequencing. The Qiagen DNeasy Blood Extraction Kit was used to extract genomic DNA from the blood cell samples.

Source material: PBMCs. The chain links TRBV15 with TRBJ2-1, with 13 junctional bases fitting TRBD2. The TCR sequence derives from a man under 40 in good health and CMV-seropositive. CDR3 protein: CATSSRTSGRYNEQFF. The nucleotide sequence reads TGTGCCACCAGCAGCCGGACTAGCGGGAGATACAATGAGCAGTTCTTC.